What follows are 17 T cell receptor beta chains derived from one specimen sequenced in a study of blood T cell repertoires in COVID-19. Assay: immunoSEQ multiplex PCR; the TCRdb copy retains only in-frame clones and omits some. This table holds 370,000 or so clones, over 65% found once. Sequenced material: peripheral blood. The receptor set was obtained from a human donor with acute or convalescent COVID-19. The donor label of this sample is uncertain.

The chain recombines TRBV3-1 (or the pseudogene TRBV3-2) with TRBJ1-2; 7 nucleotides align to TRBD1. The CDR3 has 16 amino acids. CDR1 and CDR2 from the germline V gene are LGHDT and YNNKEL (reference sequence). Unmatched junction bases numbered 8, after V lost 0 bases and J lost 4 bases. This CDR3 reads CASSQDWSGGAYGYTF. The CDR3 DNA follows: TGTGCCAGCAGCCAAGATTGGTCAGGGGGTGCCTATGGCTACACCTTC.

The J gene is TRBJ1-2, the V gene TRBV28, with a possible D match to TRBD1 (5 bases). The CDR3 totals 13 residues. Germline lookup yields CDR1 MDHEN and CDR2 SYDVKM. The V and J ends lost 7 bases and 5 bases respectively, with 14 bases between them. The CDR3 spells CASTKRRGYGYTF. The CDR3 DNA reads TGTGCCAGCACCAAACGGAGGGGATATGGCTACACCTTC.

The J gene is TRBJ2-7, the V gene TRBV3-1 (or the pseudogene TRBV3-2); 7 bases match TRBD2. From germline, CDR1 is LGHDT and CDR2 YNNKEL (reference sequence). The CDR3 spans 18 residues. With V trimmed by 3 bases and J by 0 bases, 14 bases remained unmatched. The CDR3 spells CASSHFSLAGPSSYEQYF. CDR3 nucleotides: TGTGCCAGCAGCCACTTCTCCTTAGCGGGCCCCAGCTCCTACGAGCAGTACTTC.

The V gene is TRBV4-1, the J gene TRBJ1-6, with D possibly being TRBD1 (5 bases). Germline CDR1 is MGHRA and CDR2 is YSYEKL. The CDR3 length is 14 residues. Between the trimmed V and J ends, which lost 6 bases and 10 bases, there was a span of 16 bases. The CDR3, as DNA: TGCGCCAGCAGTACAATATTCGGGGGGTCACCCCTCCACTTT. Translation gives CASSTIFGGSPLHF.

In DNA, the CDR3 is TGTGCCAGCAGCTTTGGCCGCAATGTGGGAAACACCATATATTTT. It is translated as CASSFGRNVGNTIYF. The chain is built from TRBV7-9 and TRBJ1-3; D unclear. The V gene's germline CDR1 is SEHNR and CDR2 FQNEAQ (reference sequence). V was shortened by 3 bases and J by 4 bases, with 13 bases between the two germline ends. This CDR3 spans 15 amino acids.

The rearrangement joins TRBV28 to TRBJ1-4; D gene unclear. Trimming pared 1 base from V and 10 bases from J, leaving 13 bases between. There are 14 residues in the CDR3. Per germline, CDR1 MDHEN and CDR2 SYDVKM. DNA for the CDR3: TGTGCCAGCAGTTTATTTAGCGGATTCCGAAAACTGTTTTTT. This sequence encodes CASSLFSGFRKLFF. Full variable domain (outside the CDR3, taken from reference TRBV28 and TRBJ1-4): DVKVTQSSRYLVKRTGEKVFLECVQDMDHENMFWYRQDPGLGLRLIYFSYDVKMKEKGDIPEGYSVSREKKERFSLILESASTNQTSMYLCASSLFSGFRKLFFGSGTQLSVL.

J is TRBJ2-2 and V is TRBV7-9; D remains ambiguous. Germline V lookup: CDR1 SEHNR, CDR2 FQNEAQ (reference sequence). The CDR3 spans 14 residues. V lost 5 bases and J 6 bases, leaving 13 bases between the germline ends. CDR3 nucleotide sequence: TGTGCCAGCAGCGTCGTCCGGTTTTCCGGGGAGCTGTTTTTT. It is translated as CASSVVRFSGELFF.

The CDR3 region has the DNA TGTGCCAGCAGCCCGCTGAGACGGGGGAACACTGAAGCTTTCTTT. As protein: CASSPLRRGNTEAFF. The chain recombines TRBV2 with TRBJ1-1; no reliable D call. V was shortened by 6 bases and J by 1 base, with 15 bases between the two germline ends. In germline, CDR1 is SNHLY, CDR2 FYNNEI. The CDR3 length is 15 residues.

This rearrangement joins TRBV5-1 to TRBJ2-2; 9 bases line up with TRBD2. This CDR3 comprises 17 residues. Looked up from germline, CDR1 is SGHRS and CDR2 is YFSETQ. V gave up 2 bases and J gave up 4 bases; unmatched junction bases: 9. This CDR3 reads CASSFFGGGAVTGELFF. CDR3 nucleotide sequence: TGCGCCAGCAGCTTCTTCGGCGGGGGGGCCGTCACCGGGGAGCTGTTTTTT.

This rearrangement joins TRBV14 to TRBJ1-4; no reliable D call. Germline V gene data show CDR1 as SGHDN and CDR2 as FVKESK. Trimming pared 1 base from V and 6 bases from J, leaving 6 bases between. The CDR3 has 13 residues. Here the CDR3 reads CASSQVRYEKLFF. The CDR3 nucleotides read TGTGCCAGCAGCCAAGTCCGTTATGAAAAACTGTTTTTT.

The chain recombines TRBV6-6 with TRBJ1-3; D is undetermined. The CDR3 has 15 amino acids. The germline CDR1 and CDR2 sequences are MNHNY and SVGAGI (reference sequence). V gave up 5 bases and J gave up 7 bases, with 18 bases separating them. CDR3 residues: CASSLGAPEWNTIYF. In nucleotides, the CDR3 is TGTGCCAGCAGTCTGGGCGCGCCGGAATGGAACACCATATATTTT.

J is TRBJ1-5 and V is TRBV19; weak D call: TRBD1 (6 bases). This CDR3 comprises 14 residues. Germline CDR1 reads LNHDA; CDR2 reads SQIVND (reference sequence). V was clipped by 5 bases and J by 11 bases, with 19 bases between them. CDR3 sequence reads: CASSVGGLNRAQHF. Written as DNA, the CDR3 is TGTGCCAGTAGTGTCGGGGGGCTTAATCGGGCCCAGCATTTT.

This clone was found a few times. This rearrangement joins TRBV7-2 to TRBJ1-4; perhaps TRBD1 as D (5 bases). V lost 2 bases and J lost 7, with 14 bases in between. The length of the CDR3 is 15 residues. Germline V lookup: CDR1 SGHTA, CDR2 FQGNSA. In nucleotides, the CDR3 is TGTGCCAGCAGCTTAATCTCCGGCAGGGTTGAAAAACTGTTTTTT. It encodes CASSLISGRVEKLFF.

The chain carries TRBV7-9 and TRBJ1-1, with D maybe TRBD1 (5 bases). Between the trimmed V and J ends, which lost 1 base and 0 bases, there was a span of 15 bases. CDR1 and CDR2 (germline): SEHNR, FQNEAQ (reference sequence). The CDR3 runs 17 residues. The CDR3 sequence is CASSLGTRGWVNTEAFF. The CDR3, as DNA: TGTGCCAGCAGCTTAGGGACTAGGGGTTGGGTGAACACTGAAGCTTTCTTT.

The chain combines TRBV3-1 (or the pseudogene TRBV3-2) with TRBJ1-2; D possibly corresponds to TRBD1 (6 bases). V gave up 4 bases and J gave up 2 bases, with 14 bases separating them. The CDR3 has 15 residues. Germline V gene lookup returns CDR1 LGHDT and CDR2 YNNKEL (reference sequence). This chain's CDR3 is CASSPTGGQNYGYTF. CDR3 DNA sequence: TGTGCCAGCAGCCCCACGGGGGGGCAAAACTATGGCTACACCTTC.

V is TRBV27 and J is TRBJ2-2; the match to TRBD2 covers 9 bases. With 3 bases clipped from V and 7 bases from J, the junction kept 6 bases outside the gene matches. The CDR3 runs 15 residues. Looked up from germline, CDR1 is MNHEY and CDR2 is SMNVEV (reference sequence). CDR3 sequence reads: CASSLLAGRVGELFF. CDR3 DNA: TGTGCCAGCAGTTTGCTAGCGGGAAGGGTCGGGGAGCTGTTTTTT.

The DNA for the CDR3 is TGCGCCAGCAGCTTAGCCGGGACAGGGGTCTACGAGCAGTACTTC. This codes for CASSLAGTGVYEQYF. The chain links TRBV5-1 to TRBJ2-7, with 10 bases lining up with TRBD1. Trimming took 2 bases from V and 3 from J; bases not matched to a gene: 5. Germline V gives CDR1 SGHRS, CDR2 YFSETQ. CDR3 length: 15 residues.